The clone carrying this T cell receptor (beta chain) has only one observation. These data originate in a study of blood T cell repertoires in COVID-19. Study as a whole: PBMCs, B-cell-depleted T cells, or T cells provided the cDNA or gDNA that made up the material.

Sequenced by immunoSEQ multiplex PCR; TCRdb stores in-frame clones only, minus some. The table lists about 420,000 clones, around 90% of them singletons. J lost 2 bases, V lost 7 bases, and 8 bases had no gene match. CDR1 and CDR2 from the germline V gene are SNHLY and FYNNEI. The CDR3 covers 16 residues. The clonotype comes from a man aged 18-30 years with COVID-19, enrolled during active disease. This chain links TRBV2 with TRBJ1-5; TRBD1 matches at 10 bases. Sequencing was done on a sample of peripheral blood. CDR3 residues: CASNEGQGNGNQPQHF. CDR3 bases: TGTGCCAGCAACGAGGGACAGGGGAATGGCAATCAGCCCCAGCATTTT.